This TCR beta chain was obtained from a study of early T cells in non-severe SARS-CoV-2 infection. TCRdb recomputed calls from the 5' RACE reads with MiXCR, one row per CDR3 protein. This sample has about 83,000 distinct CDR3 sequences, with around 12% found just once. This clonotype was observed at least ten times. The germline gives CDR1 DFQATT, CDR2 SNEGSKA (reference sequence). This CDR3 spans 19 amino acids. V shed 3 bases and J 1 base; nucleotides not matched to a gene: 12. Sequenced: whole blood. The J gene is TRBJ2-4, the V gene TRBV20-1; TRBD2 aligns across 13 bases. This TCR came from an adult who was a healthcare worker with PCR-confirmed SARS-CoV-2 infection or an uninfected control (not recorded which). CDR3 nucleotides: TGCAGTGCTAGTCACGGACTAGCGGGAGTGAACGTTGCCAAAAACATTCAGTACTTC. This sequence encodes CSASHGLAGVNVAKNIQYF.